These 24 T cell receptor beta chains originate from one sample sequenced in a study of cytomegalovirus exposure and HLA in healthy donors. Sequencing was performed with immunoSEQ multiplex PCR; in TCRdb, only in-frame clones are kept and a portion is missing. The table has about 98,000 clones, about 90% seen once; the top ten hold 6% to 6.5%. The specimen was PBMCs. These receptors all stem from a young man in good health and CMV-seropositive.

The chain employs TRBV12-5 and TRBJ2-1; perhaps TRBD2 as D (5 bases). This CDR3 has 16 amino acids. V shed 0 bases and J shed 2 bases, with 11 bases lying between them. Germline CDR1 is LGHNT and CDR2 is FRNRAP. CDR3 nucleotides: TGTGCTAGTGGTTTGGTACTTGGAGGTCCCTACAATGAGCAGTTCTTC. It translates to CASGLVLGGPYNEQFF.

V gene TRBV6-5 combines with J gene TRBJ2-2; a weak D match, TRBD2 (5 bases). Looked up from germline, CDR1 is MNHEY and CDR2 is SVGAGI. Trimming cost V 7 bases and J 3 bases, with 12 bases left between them. The length of the CDR3 is 14 residues. The CDR3: CASMVGVYTGELFF. DNA for the CDR3: TGTGCCAGCATGGTGGGAGTCTACACCGGGGAGCTGTTTTTT.

The CDR3 is CASANPGHPATNEKLFF. The CDR3, as DNA: TGTGCCAGCGCGAATCCGGGACACCCTGCAACTAATGAAAAACTGTTTTTT. The chain joins TRBV5-8 to TRBJ1-4; possible D gene TRBD1, 6 bases. CDR1 and CDR2 (germline): SGHTS, YDEGEE. V gave up 7 bases and J gave up 0 bases, with 19 bases separating them. The CDR3 consists of 17 residues.

The rearrangement uses TRBV19 and TRBJ1-1; D is uncertain. Per the germline V gene, CDR1 is LNHDA and CDR2 is SQIVND (reference sequence). CDR3 length equals 14 residues. The V and J ends lost 6 bases and 0 bases respectively, with 11 bases between them. The CDR3 bases are TGTGCCAGTAGGCCCGGGGTTATGAACACTGAAGCTTTCTTT. It yields the protein CASRPGVMNTEAFF. Based on the CDR3 plus reference TRBV19 and TRBJ1-1, the full variable domain is DGGITQSPKYLFRKEGQNVTLSCEQNLNHDAMYWYRQDPGQGLRLIYYSQIVNDFQKGDIAEGYSVSREKKESFPLTVTSAQKNPTAFYLCASRPGVMNTEAFFGQGTRLTVV.

The CDR3 spells CASSQAAGLAKETQYF. The DNA for the CDR3 is TGCGCCAGCAGCCAAGCAGCGGGACTAGCCAAAGAGACCCAGTACTTC. The genes are TRBV4-1 and TRBJ2-5; 9 positions match TRBD2. The CDR3 consists of 16 residues. The germline gives CDR1 MGHRA, CDR2 YSYEKL. V trimming: 1 base; J trimming: 3 bases; junction bases outside the gene matches: 6.

This chain uses TRBV2 with TRBJ2-1; D call uncertain. V lost 8 bases, J lost 2 bases, and 10 bases lay in between. CDR1 SNHLY and CDR2 FYNNEI come from the germline V gene. The CDR3 loop spans 13 amino acids. CDR3 sequence: CASGLAPYNEQFF. DNA for the CDR3: TGTGCCAGCGGGCTTGCCCCCTACAATGAGCAGTTCTTC.

The gene calls are TRBV6-5 and TRBJ1-5, with D tentatively TRBD1 (6 bases). The CDR3 spans 13 residues. The germline gives CDR1 MNHEY, CDR2 SVGAGI. V was cut by 6 bases and J by 6 bases, with 12 bases left in between. For the CDR3, the DNA is TGTGCCAGCAGACAGGGTGTTACTCAGCCCCAGCATTTT. Amino acids: CASRQGVTQPQHF.

This chain connects TRBV14 to TRBJ2-7; TRBD1 matches at 10 bases. Germline lookup yields CDR1 SGHDN and CDR2 FVKESK. The trim removed 6 bases at V and 3 bases at J, leaving 23 bases unmatched. The CDR3 loop spans 20 amino acids. The CDR3 bases are TGTGCCAGCAGATACAAGGTCCGGGACAGGGGATGCAGGGACCACTACGAGCAGTACTTC. Its protein is CASRYKVRDRGCRDHYEQYF.

The genes are TRBV2 and TRBJ2-5, with TRBD2 matching over 7 bases. The V and J ends lost 11 bases and 0 bases, in that order; junction bases with no gene match: 9. Per germline, CDR1 SNHLY and CDR2 FYNNEI. This CDR3 is built from 14 residues. In nucleotides, the CDR3 is TGTGCCTGCCACCGGGGGGAGTACCAAGAGACCCAGTACTTC. It encodes CACHRGEYQETQYF. The full variable domain, its missing parts supplied by reference TRBV2 and TRBJ2-5, is EPEVTQTPSHQVTQMGQEVILRCVPISNHLYFYWYRQILGQKVEFLVSFYNNEISEKSEIFDDQFSVERPDGSNFTLKIRSTKLEDSAMYFCACHRGEYQETQYFGPGTRLLVL.

The chain employs TRBV7-2 and TRBJ2-1; D remains unclear. Looked up from germline, CDR1 is SGHTA and CDR2 is FQGNSA. This CDR3 has 13 residues. V shed 1 base and J shed 7 bases, with 8 bases lying between them. The CDR3 coding sequence is TGTGCCAGCAGCTTAGTTTTCAGAAATGAGCAGTTCTTC. Its protein is CASSLVFRNEQFF.

V is TRBV5-4 and J is TRBJ1-1, with D possibly TRBD1 on 5 matching bases. The V end lost 0 bases, the J end lost 5 bases, and 17 bases lay between the germline ends. This CDR3 has 16 residues. Germline loops: CDR1 SGHNT, CDR2 YYREEE (reference sequence). The CDR3 loop is CASSLVGARGGTEAFF. CDR3 bases: TGTGCCAGCAGCTTGGTTGGTGCCCGCGGGGGGACTGAAGCTTTCTTT.

The chain employs TRBV5-6 and TRBJ2-1; D might be TRBD2 (7 bases). The CDR3 is made up of 13 amino acids. CDR1 and CDR2 from the germline V gene are SGHDT and YYEEEE. V gave up 1 base and J gave up 14 bases, with 16 bases separating them. The CDR3, as DNA: TGTGCCAGCAGCTTGTCGAGGGGGGGGGTTAAGTTCTTC. This sequence encodes CASSLSRGGVKFF.

The J gene is TRBJ2-1, the V gene TRBV7-3; the D is unclear. V was clipped by 4 bases and J by 5 bases, with 9 bases between them. CDR3 length equals 13 residues. Germline V lookup: CDR1 SGHTA, CDR2 FQGTGA. The CDR3 DNA reads as TGTGCCAGCAGCTCAGAGACAAACAATGAGCAGTTCTTC. This sequence encodes CASSSETNNEQFF.

The CDR3 protein is CTSSEGSVRTDTQYF. In DNA, the CDR3 is TGCACCAGCAGCGAAGGCTCAGTACGCACAGATACGCAGTATTTT. The rearrangement joins TRBV1 to TRBJ2-3; the D call of TRBD1 is as the table states it, not checked on the DNA. TRBV1 is noted as a pseudogene. This CDR3 is built from 15 residues.

The chain employs TRBV5-4 and TRBJ2-5; 7 bases are shared with TRBD2. CDR1 and CDR2 from the germline V gene are SGHNT and YYREEE (reference sequence). The length of the CDR3 is 15 residues. Trimming cost V 3 bases and J 3 bases; bases outside gene matches: 8. The DNA for the CDR3 is TGTGCCAGCAGCTCTAGGGACTACACTAAAGAGACCCAGTACTTC. It translates to CASSSRDYTKETQYF.

The CDR3 loop reads CASSFTNSNEQYF. The CDR3 DNA reads as TGTGCCAGCAGCTTCACTAATTCCAACGAGCAGTACTTC. The chain links TRBV7-2 to TRBJ2-7; D unclear. This CDR3 region has 13 residues. Germline V CDR1 and CDR2: SGHTA, FQGNSA. V shed 3 bases and J shed 5 bases, with 11 bases lying between them.

The chain couples TRBV16 to TRBJ2-7; no clear D gene. With 2 bases removed from V and 10 bases from J, the gap between germline ends came to 18 bases. Germline CDR1 reads KGHSY; CDR2 reads FQNENV. The CDR3 has 14 residues. The CDR3, as DNA: TGTGCCAGCAGCCAAAGTCAGGCCCAAGTTGTACAGTACTTC. It translates to CASSQSQAQVVQYF.

The chain combines TRBV4-2 with TRBJ1-5; 8 bases match TRBD1. Germline V gene lookup returns CDR1 LGHNA and CDR2 YNFKEQ. With V trimmed by 0 bases and J by 6 bases, 7 bases remained unmatched. The CDR3 runs to 16 residues. The CDR3 DNA is TGTGCCAGCAGCCAAGATTTCAGGGGGCTGGCTCAGCCCCAGCATTTT. Translating it yields CASSQDFRGLAQPQHF.

This clone was detected only a few times. V gene TRBV7-2 combines with J gene TRBJ2-7; TRBD1 is a possible D gene (5 bases). With 1 base removed from V and 4 bases from J, the gap between germline ends came to 23 bases. In germline, CDR1 is SGHTA, CDR2 FQGNSA. This CDR3 contains 18 residues. CDR3 nucleotides: TGTGCCAGCAGCTTAGAGGGTCGGACACTCCTACGGCCTTACGAGCAGTACTTC. Its protein is CASSLEGRTLLRPYEQYF.

This chain links TRBV19 with TRBJ2-3; the match to TRBD1 covers 10 bases. Germline V lookup: CDR1 LNHDA, CDR2 SQIVND (reference sequence). The CDR3 spans 13 residues. J lost 5 bases, V lost 5 bases, and 1 base had no gene match. As DNA, the CDR3 is TGTGCCAGTAGTGGACAGGGGGTAGATACGCAGTATTTT. Translation gives CASSGQGVDTQYF.

The V call is TRBV4-2, the J call TRBJ2-3, with D maybe TRBD2 (5 bases). Trimming stripped 4 bases from V and 4 bases from J, with 6 bases between. The CDR3 length is 12 residues. Germline V gene sequence: CDR1 LGHNA, CDR2 YNFKEQ. CDR3 bases: TGTGCCAGCAGCCCGGAGGCAGATACGCAGTATTTT. Protein: CASSPEADTQYF.

The rearrangement uses TRBV14 and TRBJ1-1; 9 nucleotides align to TRBD1. V dropped 3 bases and J dropped 5; count of bases not matched to a gene: 4. This CDR3 contains 14 residues. Germline V gene sequence: CDR1 SGHDN, CDR2 FVKESK. The CDR3 bases are TGTGCCAGCAGCCAGGACAGGGGATATACTGAAGCTTTCTTT. Translating gives CASSQDRGYTEAFF.

This rearrangement joins TRBV28 to TRBJ2-7; D perhaps matches TRBD2 (5 bases). The germline CDR1 and CDR2 sequences are MDHEN and SYDVKM. Trimming pared 1 base from V and 1 base from J, leaving 20 bases between. The CDR3 runs to 18 residues. CDR3 DNA: TGTGCCAGCAGTTTATCCAGGAGGACGGCACTAAGGTCCTACGAGCAGTACTTC. It is translated as CASSLSRRTALRSYEQYF.

The chain has TRBV7-2 and TRBJ2-3, with 14 bases lining up with TRBD2. Germline V CDR1 and CDR2: SGHTA, FQGNSA. The CDR3 covers 17 residues. With V trimmed by 6 bases and J by 5 bases, 10 bases remained unmatched. Written as DNA, the CDR3 is TGTGCCAGCAGGGCTCCGGGACTAGCGGGAGCTGGAGATACGCAGTATTTT. This translates into CASRAPGLAGAGDTQYF.